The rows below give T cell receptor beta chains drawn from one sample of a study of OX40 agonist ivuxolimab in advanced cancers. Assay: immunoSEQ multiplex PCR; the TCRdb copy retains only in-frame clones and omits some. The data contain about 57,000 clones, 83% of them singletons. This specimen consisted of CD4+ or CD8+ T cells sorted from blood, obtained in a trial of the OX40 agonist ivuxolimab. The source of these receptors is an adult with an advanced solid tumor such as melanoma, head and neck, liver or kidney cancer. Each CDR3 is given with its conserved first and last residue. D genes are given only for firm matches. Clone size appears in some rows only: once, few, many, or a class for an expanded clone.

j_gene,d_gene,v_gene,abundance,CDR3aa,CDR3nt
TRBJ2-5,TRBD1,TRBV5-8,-,CASSLLGQGVETQYF,TGTGCCAGCAGCTTGCTAGGACAGGGCGTCGAGACCCAGTACTTC
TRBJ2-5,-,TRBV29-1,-,CSPEGQETQYF,TGCAGCCCAGAGGGGCAAGAGACCCAGTACTTC
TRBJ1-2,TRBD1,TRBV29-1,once,CSALTGNYGYTF,TGCAGCGCATTGACAGGGAACTATGGCTACACCTTC
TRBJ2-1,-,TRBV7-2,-,CASSSTRYNEQFF,TGTGCCAGCAGCTCGACTAGATACAATGAGCAGTTCTTC
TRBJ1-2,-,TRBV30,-,CAWSRTRQNYGYTF,TGTGCCTGGAGTCGGACACGACAGAACTATGGCTACACCTTC
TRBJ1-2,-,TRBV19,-,CASSMTGERSYTF,TGTGCCAGTAGTATGACGGGGGAAAGGAGCTACACCTTC
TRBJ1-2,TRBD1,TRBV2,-,CASSRQGVNYGYTF,TGTGCCAGCAGTCGACAGGGGGTTAACTATGGCTACACCTTC
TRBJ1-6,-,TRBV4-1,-,CASSQGPDISNSPLHF,TGCGCCAGCAGCCAAGGGCCGGACATAAGTAATTCACCCCTCCACTTT
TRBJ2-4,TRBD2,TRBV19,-,CASKGLAGGDIQYF,TGTGCCAGTAAGGGACTAGCGGGAGGGGACATTCAGTACTTC
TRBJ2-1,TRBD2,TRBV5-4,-,CASSSRTSGNEQFF,TGTGCCAGCAGCTCCCGGACTAGCGGGAATGAGCAGTTCTTC
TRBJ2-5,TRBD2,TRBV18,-,CASSYGGEHQETQYF,TGTGCCAGCTCCTATGGGGGGGAACACCAAGAGACCCAGTACTTC
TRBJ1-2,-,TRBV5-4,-,CASSLARDGANYGYTF,TGTGCCAGCAGCTTGGCCCGGGACGGAGCTAACTATGGCTACACCTTC
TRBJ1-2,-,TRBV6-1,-,CASSDYGYTF,TGTGCCAGCAGCGACTATGGCTACACCTTC
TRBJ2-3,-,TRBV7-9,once,CASSLMISDTDTQYF,TGTGCCAGCAGCTTAATGATATCGGACACAGATACGCAGTATTTT
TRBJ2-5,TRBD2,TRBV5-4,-,CASSAGDGGQETQYF,TGTGCCAGCAGCGCCGGAGACGGGGGGCAAGAGACCCAGTACTTC
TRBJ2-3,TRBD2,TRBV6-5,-,CASMFSGRGTDTQYF,TGTGCCAGCATGTTCAGCGGGAGGGGCACAGATACGCAGTATTTT
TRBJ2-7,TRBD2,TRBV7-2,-,CASSLDSTSGIYEQYF,TGTGCCAGCAGCTTAGATTCGACTAGCGGTATCTACGAGCAGTACTTC
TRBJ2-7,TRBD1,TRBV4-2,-,CASSRGQAYEQYF,TGTGCCAGCAGCCGGGGACAGGCCTACGAGCAGTACTTC
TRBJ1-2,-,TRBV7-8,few,CASSLGLRGADGYTF,TGTGCCAGCAGCTTAGGGCTCCGGGGGGCAGACGGCTACACCTTC
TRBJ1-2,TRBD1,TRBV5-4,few,CASSRTGTGEGGGYTF,TGTGCCAGCAGCAGAACCGGGACAGGGGAGGGAGGAGGCTACACCTTC
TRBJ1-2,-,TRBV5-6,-,CASSLGPLSYTF,TGTGCCAGCAGCTTGGGGCCCCTGAGCTACACCTTC
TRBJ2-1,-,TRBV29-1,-,CSARDSRNEQFF,TGCAGCGCACGGGACTCCCGAAATGAGCAGTTCTTC
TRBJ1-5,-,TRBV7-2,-,CASSLMSGRDQPQHF,TGTGCCAGCAGCTTAATGTCGGGCCGAGATCAGCCCCAGCATTTT
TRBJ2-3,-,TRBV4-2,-,CASAAGGSTDTQYF,TGTGCCAGCGCTGCCGGAGGTAGCACAGATACGCAGTATTTT
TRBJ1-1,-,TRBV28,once,CASRGPGNTEAFF,TGTGCCAGCAGGGGCCCAGGGAACACTGAAGCTTTCTTT
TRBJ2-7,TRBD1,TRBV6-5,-,CASRRQGGYYEQYF,TGTGCCAGCAGGCGTCAAGGGGGCTACTACGAGCAGTACTTC
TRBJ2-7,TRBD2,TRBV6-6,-,CASSKLAAYEQYF,TGTGCCAGCAGTAAGCTAGCGGCCTACGAGCAGTACTTC
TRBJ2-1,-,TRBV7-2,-,CASSLTSLRYNEQFF,TGTGCCAGCAGCCTCACTAGTCTTCGCTACAATGAGCAGTTCTTC
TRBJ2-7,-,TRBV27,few,CASSPGERATYEQYF,TGTGCCAGCAGCCCGGGTGAGCGGGCAACCTACGAGCAGTACTTC
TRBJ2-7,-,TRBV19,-,CASSLQTTREQYF,TGTGCCAGTAGTCTTCAAACAACTAGGGAGCAGTACTTC
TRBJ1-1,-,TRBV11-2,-,CASSLVGGLDTEAFF,TGTGCCAGCAGCTTAGTAGGGGGTCTAGACACTGAAGCTTTCTTT